This TCR beta chain was retrieved from a study of T cell responses to AZD1222 COVID-19 vaccine. Study conclusions and caveats: Spike-spanning, vaccine-associated CD4 TCRs were dominant at 160-218 and 743-854.

As for this clone: Its antigen remains unidentified.

Profiled with immunoSEQ multiplex PCR; TCRdb holds only in-frame clones, not every one. This table holds 130,000 to 150,000 clones, around 88% found once. The CDR3 has 15 residues. Trimming left V 0 bases short and J 6 bases short, with 14 bases between. From germline, CDR1 is MNHEY and CDR2 SVGAGI. This clonotype was sampled from an adult in good health. Here the sequenced sample was peripheral blood, taken on day 0 of AZD1222 vaccination. This chain connects TRBV6-5 to TRBJ1-2, with D hard to call. The CDR3 DNA reads as TGTGCCAGCAGTTACTCGAGTCGGGGAGAGGATGGCTACACCTTC. Translation: CASSYSSRGEDGYTF.